The 9 T cell receptor beta chains reported below all come from one sample, sequenced in a study of metastatic and nonmetastatic thyroid tumors. MiXCR re-clonotyped the PCR reads for TCRdb. The table lists 15,000 to 20,000 clones, around a sixth of them singletons. No patient had received any treatment before thyroid surgery. The material sequenced was blood. The receptors originated from a female donor with papillary thyroid cancer or a benign thyroid nodule (not recorded which). Some clones in this sample may be carry-over from other donors' samples.

This clone was found many times. The chain recombines TRBV14 with TRBJ2-3; 10 bases align to TRBD1. V was clipped by 5 bases and J by 3 bases; unmatched bases: 8. The CDR3 is made up of 16 amino acids. CDR1 is SGHDN and CDR2 is FVKESK in the germline V gene. DNA of the CDR3: TGTGCCAGCAGCTCCCGACAGGGGGCTCGAACAGATACGCAGTATTTT. This gives the protein CASSSRQGARTDTQYF.

CDR3 loop: CSARDMGGEQYF. The CDR3 coding sequence is TGCAGTGCTAGAGATATGGGAGGCGAGCAGTACTTC. The chain recombines TRBV20-1 with TRBJ2-7; TRBD2 is a possible D gene (6 bases). V was cut by 0 bases and J by 6 bases, with 9 bases left in between. The CDR3 is 12 residues long. Germline CDR1 reads DFQATT; CDR2 reads SNEGSKA (reference sequence).

V and J are TRBV4-2 and TRBJ2-1; the match to TRBD1 covers 10 bases. Germline CDR1 and CDR2: LGHNA and YNFKEQ. The CDR3 has 16 residues. The J segment lost 6 bases and the V segment lost 4 bases, leaving 9 bases of the junction unmatched. CDR3 sequence (DNA): TGTGCCAGCAGCCGTCCGGGACAGGGGATAAGCAATGAGCAGTTCTTC. Its translation: CASSRPGQGISNEQFF.

This clone was found many times. The chain carries TRBV20-1 and TRBJ2-1; D possibly corresponds to TRBD2 (6 bases). Germline CDR1 DFQATT, CDR2 SNEGSKA (reference sequence). Trimming removed 0 bases at V and 0 bases at J, with 15 bases between. The CDR3 has 17 residues. The CDR3 DNA reads TGCAGTGCTAGAGATAGGGCCGGACTAAGCTCCTACAATGAGCAGTTCTTC. As protein: CSARDRAGLSSYNEQFF.

This clone was detected only once. A much larger clone lies a single base off, so this may be a read error. This same CDR3 is encoded by further DNA sequences in the sample. V gene TRBV5-6 combines with J gene TRBJ2-1; 8 bases match TRBD1. Germline V gene lookup returns CDR1 SGHDT and CDR2 YYEEEE. V lost 0 bases and J lost 2; bases outside the gene matches: 7. CDR3 length: 17 residues. The CDR3 sequence is CASSLAGTGDPYNEQFF. Here the CDR3 DNA reads TGTGCCAGCAGCTTGGCCGGGACAGGAGACCCCTACAATGAGCAGTTCTTC. The full variable domain, in which reference TRBV5-6 and TRBJ2-1 provide the parts outside the CDR3, is DAGVTQSPTHLIKTRGQQVTLRCSPKSGHDTVSWYQQALGQGPQFIFQYYEEEERQRGNFPDRFSGHQFPNYSSELNVNALLLGDSALYLCASSLAGTGDPYNEQFFGPGTRLTVL.

The chain combines TRBV28 with TRBJ2-7; perhaps TRBD1 as D (5 bases). V was trimmed by 8 bases and J by 5 bases, leaving 22 bases between them. This CDR3 region has 15 residues. From germline, CDR1 is MDHEN and CDR2 SYDVKM. The CDR3 spells CASHGGATTLHEQYF. In DNA form, the CDR3 reads TGTGCCAGCCACGGTGGGGCCACAACGTTACACGAGCAGTACTTC.

The table lists this clone with many counts. This rearrangement joins TRBV2 to TRBJ1-3, with no clear D. Germline values: CDR1 SNHLY, CDR2 FYNNEI. There are 14 residues in the CDR3. V was trimmed by 6 bases and J by 4 bases, leaving 13 bases between them. As DNA, the CDR3 is TGTGCCAGCAGCCCCATAGAGCAGGGAAACACCATATATTTT. Translation gives CASSPIEQGNTIYF.

The V and J genes are TRBV28 and TRBJ1-2, with unresolved D. The V and J ends lost 7 bases and 5 bases respectively, with 23 bases between them. Germline values: CDR1 MDHEN, CDR2 SYDVKM. The length of the CDR3 is 16 residues. The CDR3 reads CASMTYILWDRYGYTF. The CDR3 DNA reads TGTGCCAGCATGACCTATATACTGTGGGATCGGTATGGCTACACCTTC.

In DNA form, the CDR3 reads TGCGCCAGCAGCTTGGAACTCCGCCTTGCCGAGCAGTTCTTC. The encoded protein is CASSLELRLAEQFF. The chain combines TRBV5-1 with TRBJ2-1; unclear D gene. Trimming left V 0 bases short and J 10 bases short, with 14 bases between. Germline CDR1 reads SGHRS; CDR2 reads YFSETQ. The CDR3 totals 14 residues.